This T cell receptor beta chain was found in a study of cytomegalovirus exposure and HLA in healthy donors. CDR3 length: 11 amino acids. The ends were cut back, 7 bases at V and 4 bases at J, with 8 bases in the middle. Germline values: CDR1 MNHEY, CDR2 SVGAGI. On this clone itself: No antigen is known for it.

Donors were drawn from the roughly 130-subject validation cohort, separate from the roughly 700-subject first cohort. Study-level points and caveats: The study listed approximately 170 cytomegalovirus-associated TCR beta chains. Many donors carried some public TCRs, although rarity characterized most TCR sequences.

Sequencing used immunoSEQ multiplex PCR; TCRdb keeps in-frame clones, though not all of them. The sample has fewer than 150,000 clones; 88% are singletons. The clonotype comes from a woman between 18 and 29 years old in good health and CMV-seropositive. Sequencing was done on a sample of PBMCs. The gene calls are TRBV6-5 and TRBJ2-7; D might be TRBD1 (6 bases). The CDR3 bases are TGTGCCAGCACCGACAGGTACGAGCAGTACTTC. Amino acids: CASTDRYEQYF.